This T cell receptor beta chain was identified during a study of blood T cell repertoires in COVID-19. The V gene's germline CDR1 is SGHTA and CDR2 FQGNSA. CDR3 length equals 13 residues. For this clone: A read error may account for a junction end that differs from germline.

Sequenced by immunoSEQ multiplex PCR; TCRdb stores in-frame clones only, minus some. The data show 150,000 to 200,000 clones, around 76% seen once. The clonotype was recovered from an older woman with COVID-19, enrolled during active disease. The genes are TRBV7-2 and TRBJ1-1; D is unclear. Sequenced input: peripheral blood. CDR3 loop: CASSLLGDGRCLF. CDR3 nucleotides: TGTGCCAGCAGCTTACTGGGAGACGGCCGGTGTCTCTTT.